This T cell receptor beta chain was sequenced for a study of response to subunit inactivated influenza vaccine. Germline V gene data show CDR1 as DFQATT and CDR2 as SNEGSKA (reference sequence). The CDR3 consists of 14 residues. The V gene lost 3 bases and the J gene lost 2 bases, with 11 bases spanning the gap. In TCRdb, the RT-PCR reads were re-called with MiXCR into one record per CDR3 protein. The sample lists around 470,000 distinct CDR3 sequences; approximately 7.8% were seen once. This clonotype came up many times. Its antigen is undetermined. The study, taken as a whole, reports: After each seasonal influenza vaccination, few new T cells are recruited, the authors suggested.

The material was PBMCs from blood, obtained roughly 24 months after vaccination. The TCR was taken from a man between 50 and 69 years old who received an inactivated influenza vaccine. The chain is built from TRBV20-1 and TRBJ1-5; no clear D gene. The chain's CDR3 is CSASPGMRNQPQHF. DNA for the CDR3: TGCAGTGCTAGTCCCGGTATGCGCAATCAGCCCCAGCATTTT.